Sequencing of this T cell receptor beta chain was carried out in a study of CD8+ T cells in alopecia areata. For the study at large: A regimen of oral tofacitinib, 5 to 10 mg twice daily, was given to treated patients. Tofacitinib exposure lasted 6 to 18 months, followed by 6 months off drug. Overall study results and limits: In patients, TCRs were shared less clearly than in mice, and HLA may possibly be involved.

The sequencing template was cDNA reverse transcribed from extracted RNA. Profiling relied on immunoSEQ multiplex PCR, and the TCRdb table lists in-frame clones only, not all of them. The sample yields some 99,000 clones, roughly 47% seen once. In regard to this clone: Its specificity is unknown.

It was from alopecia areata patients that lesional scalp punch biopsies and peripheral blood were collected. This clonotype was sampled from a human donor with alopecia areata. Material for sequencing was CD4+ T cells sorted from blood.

In DNA, the CDR3 is TGCAGTGCTTGGGGACAGGGGGTTCGATATTTT. Translation: CSAWGQGVRYF. J is TRBJ2-3 and V is TRBV20-1; 11 positions match TRBD1. CDR3 length: 11 residues. V lost 5 bases and J lost 15; bases outside the gene matches: 7. Germline V gene data show CDR1 as DFQATT and CDR2 as SNEGSKA (reference sequence).